These 12 T cell receptor beta chains originate from one sample sequenced in a study of blood T cell repertoires in COVID-19. Here immunoSEQ multiplex PCR was the method, and the copy in TCRdb shows in-frame clones only, minus some. The sample lists approximately 350,000 clones, 89% occurring once. Sequencing input: peripheral blood. These receptor sequences come from a man aged 35-49 years with acute or convalescent COVID-19.

The V call is TRBV5-4, the J call TRBJ1-2; TRBD1 aligns across 11 bases. The length of the CDR3 is 14 residues. Germline trimming cut 0 bases from V and 7 bases from J; bases unmatched to any gene: 2. Germline CDR1 reads SGHNT; CDR2 reads YYREEE (reference sequence). The CDR3 here is CASSLDGQGAGYTF. CDR3 DNA: TGTGCCAGCAGCTTGGATGGACAGGGGGCTGGCTACACCTTC. The full variable domain, completed using reference TRBV5-4 and TRBJ1-2, is ETGVTQSPTHLIKTRGQQVTLRCSSQSGHNTVSWYQQALGQGPQFIFQYYREEENGRGNFPPRFSGLQFPNYSSELNVNALELDDSALYLCASSLDGQGAGYTFGSGTRLTVV.

As regards this clone: This specimen includes other DNA sequences encoding the same CDR3. V and J are TRBV27 and TRBJ2-7, with 8 positions matching TRBD1. V shed 5 bases and J 3 bases; nucleotides not matched to a gene: 6. Germline assignment: CDR1 MNHEY and CDR2 SMNVEV (reference sequence). The CDR3 loop spans 14 amino acids. CDR3 region: CASSPGTGGYEQYF. CDR3 bases: TGTGCCAGCAGTCCGGGGACAGGAGGCTACGAGCAGTACTTC.

J is TRBJ1-4 and V is TRBV25-1; 8 nucleotides agree with TRBD1. V shed 4 bases, J shed 4 bases, and the junction held 2 bases outside the gene matches. Germline V gene lookup returns CDR1 MGHDK and CDR2 SYGVNS. The CDR3 runs 14 residues. CDR3 DNA: TGTGCCAGCAGTGGACAGGGGCGTAATGAAAAACTGTTTTTT. Its translation is CASSGQGRNEKLFF.

This clone is a singleton in its sample. The rearrangement joins TRBV12-3 or TRBV12-4 to TRBJ1-2; D gene ambiguous. The V and J ends lost 7 bases and 6 bases respectively, with 15 bases between them. This CDR3 comprises 13 residues. CDR3 loop: CASKKYGVHGYTF. CDR3 DNA sequence: TGTGCCAGCAAAAAATACGGGGTTCATGGCTACACCTTC.

V is TRBV3-1 (or the pseudogene TRBV3-2) and J is TRBJ1-1; D ambiguous. The CDR3 consists of 12 residues. V lost 2 bases, J lost 12 bases, and 13 bases lay in between. CDR1 and CDR2 (germline): LGHDT, YNNKEL (reference sequence). CDR3 sequence: CASSQNSLEPFF. The CDR3 region has the DNA TGTGCCAGCAGCCAAAATTCTTTGGAGCCTTTCTTT.

V usage is TRBV15 and J usage is TRBJ2-1; D unresolved. Germline CDR1 is LNHNV and CDR2 is YYDKDF (reference sequence). V lost 5 bases and J lost 4, with 15 bases in between. The CDR3 contains 15 residues. The CDR3 sequence: CATSPNPRVYNEQFF. The CDR3 nucleotides are TGTGCCACCAGCCCAAACCCCCGGGTATACAATGAGCAGTTCTTC.

The gene calls are TRBV24-1 and TRBJ2-1, with 9 nucleotides matching TRBD1. V was pared by 4 bases and J by 4 bases, with 7 bases of the junction left unmatched. This CDR3 has 16 residues. Germline CDR1 and CDR2: KGHDR and SFDVKD. For the CDR3, the DNA is TGTGCCACCAGTGAGGCCCCCGGGACAGGGTACAATGAGCAGTTCTTC. Its translation: CATSEAPGTGYNEQFF.

This chain links TRBV9 with TRBJ1-2; a weak D match, TRBD1 (5 bases). Trimming pared 0 bases from V and 6 bases from J, leaving 15 bases between. In germline, CDR1 is SGDLS, CDR2 YYNGEE. This CDR3 spans 15 amino acids. The CDR3: CASSVGGTATHGYTF. DNA for the CDR3: TGTGCCAGCAGCGTAGGCGGGACTGCGACCCATGGCTACACCTTC.

V gene TRBV27 combines with J gene TRBJ2-1, with TRBD2 matching over 11 bases. Germline V gives CDR1 MNHEY, CDR2 SMNVEV (reference sequence). This CDR3 spans 18 amino acids. J was trimmed by 0 bases and V by 0 bases; bases with no gene match: 4. The CDR3 DNA is TGTGCCAGCAGTTTATCTGGGACTAGCGGCACCTCCTACAATGAGCAGTTCTTC. Its translation: CASSLSGTSGTSYNEQFF.

The rearrangement links TRBV5-4 to TRBJ2-1; tentatively, D is TRBD2 (5 bases). The CDR3 is 14 residues long. In germline, CDR1 is SGHNT, CDR2 YYREEE (reference sequence). V gave up 3 bases and J gave up 2 bases, with 9 bases separating them. The CDR3, as DNA: TGTGCCAGCAGCTCCCCCGGGACCTACAATGAGCAGTTCTTC. Its translation is CASSSPGTYNEQFF.

This clone has only one observation. The J gene is TRBJ2-7, the V gene TRBV6-5; 8 bases fit TRBD2. The CDR3 loop spans 13 amino acids. V gave up 8 bases and J gave up 6 bases; unmatched junction bases: 9. CDR1 is MNHEY and CDR2 is SVGAGI in the germline V gene. CDR3 amino acids: CASGRREGREQYF. In DNA form, the CDR3 reads TGTGCCAGCGGGAGACGGGAGGGCCGCGAGCAGTACTTC.

This chain connects TRBV28 to TRBJ2-7; 12 nucleotides line up with TRBD2. Trimming cost V 7 bases and J 4 bases; bases outside gene matches: 11. Germline CDR1 reads MDHEN; CDR2 reads SYDVKM. The CDR3 has 16 amino acids. CDR3 sequence: CASTPGASGGAYEQYF. The CDR3 region has the DNA TGTGCCAGCACTCCCGGGGCTAGCGGGGGGGCGTACGAGCAGTACTTC.